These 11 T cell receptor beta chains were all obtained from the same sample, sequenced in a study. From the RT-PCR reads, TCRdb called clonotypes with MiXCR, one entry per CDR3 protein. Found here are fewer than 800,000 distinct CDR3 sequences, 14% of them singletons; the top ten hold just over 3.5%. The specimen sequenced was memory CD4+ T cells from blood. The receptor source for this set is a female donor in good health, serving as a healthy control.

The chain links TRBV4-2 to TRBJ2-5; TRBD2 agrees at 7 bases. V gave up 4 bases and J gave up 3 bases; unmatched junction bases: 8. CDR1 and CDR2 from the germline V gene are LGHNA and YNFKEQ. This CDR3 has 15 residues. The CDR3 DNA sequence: TGTGCCAGCAGCCGGCAGAATCTAGCGGAAGAGACCCAGTACTTC. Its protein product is CASSRQNLAEETQYF.

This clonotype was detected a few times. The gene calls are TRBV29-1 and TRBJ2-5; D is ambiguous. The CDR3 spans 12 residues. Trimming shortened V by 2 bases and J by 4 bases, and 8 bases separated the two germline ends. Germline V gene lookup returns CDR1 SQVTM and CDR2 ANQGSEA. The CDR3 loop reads CSVELVSETQYF. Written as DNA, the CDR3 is TGCAGCGTTGAATTAGTGTCAGAGACCCAGTACTTC.

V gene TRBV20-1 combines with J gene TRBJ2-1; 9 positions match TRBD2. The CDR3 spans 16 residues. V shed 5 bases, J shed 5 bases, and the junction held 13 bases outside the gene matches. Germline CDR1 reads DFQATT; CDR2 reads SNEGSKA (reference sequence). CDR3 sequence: CSALRLADTPNNEQFF. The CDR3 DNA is TGCAGTGCTTTGCGACTAGCGGATACCCCAAACAATGAGCAGTTCTTC.

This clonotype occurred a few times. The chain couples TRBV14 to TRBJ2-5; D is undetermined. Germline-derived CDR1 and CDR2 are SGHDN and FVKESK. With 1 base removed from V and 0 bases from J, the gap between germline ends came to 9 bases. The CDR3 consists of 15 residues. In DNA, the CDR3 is TGTGCCAGCAGCCAAGTCCGGACCAACCAAGAGACCCAGTACTTC. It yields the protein CASSQVRTNQETQYF.

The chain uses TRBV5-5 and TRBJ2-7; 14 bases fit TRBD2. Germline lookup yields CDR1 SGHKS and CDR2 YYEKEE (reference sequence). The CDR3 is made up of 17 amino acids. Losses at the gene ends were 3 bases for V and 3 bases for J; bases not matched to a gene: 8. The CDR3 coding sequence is TGTGCCAGCAGCTCGGGGACTAGCGGGAGCTTTTACTACGAGCAGTACTTC. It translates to CASSSGTSGSFYYEQYF.

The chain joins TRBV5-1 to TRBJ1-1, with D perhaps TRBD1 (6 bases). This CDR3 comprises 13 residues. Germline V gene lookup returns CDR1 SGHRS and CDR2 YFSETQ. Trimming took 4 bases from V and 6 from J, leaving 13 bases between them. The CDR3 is CASSHRDSSEAFF. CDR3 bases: TGCGCCAGCAGCCACAGGGATAGTTCTGAAGCTTTCTTT. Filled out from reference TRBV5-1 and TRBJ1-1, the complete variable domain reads KAGVTQTPRYLIKTRGQQVTLSCSPISGHRSVSWYQQTPGQGLQFLFEYFSETQRNKGNFPGRFSGRQFSNSRSEMNVSTLELGDSALYLCASSHRDSSEAFFGQGTRLTVV.

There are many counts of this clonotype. The CDR3, as DNA: TGTGCCAGCAGCGATCAGCCGGGTACCGGGGAGCTGTTTTTT. Residues: CASSDQPGTGELFF. The chain combines TRBV7-6 with TRBJ2-2; D gene uncertain. The germline CDR1 and CDR2 sequences are SGHVS and FNYEAQ. V was shortened by 5 bases and J by 5 bases, with 12 bases between the two germline ends. The CDR3 runs to 14 residues.

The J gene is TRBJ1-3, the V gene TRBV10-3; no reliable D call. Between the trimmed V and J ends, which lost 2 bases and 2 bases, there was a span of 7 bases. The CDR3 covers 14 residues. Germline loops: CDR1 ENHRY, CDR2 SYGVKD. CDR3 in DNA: TGTGCCATCAGTGAGGCTGGGACTGGAAACACCATATATTTT. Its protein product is CAISEAGTGNTIYF.

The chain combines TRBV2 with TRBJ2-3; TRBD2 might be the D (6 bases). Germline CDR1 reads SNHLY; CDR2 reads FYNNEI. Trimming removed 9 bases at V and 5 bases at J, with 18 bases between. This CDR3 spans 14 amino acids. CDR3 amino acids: CASRDSPSGDTQYF. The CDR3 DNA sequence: TGTGCCAGTAGGGACTCCCCGAGCGGAGATACGCAGTATTTT.

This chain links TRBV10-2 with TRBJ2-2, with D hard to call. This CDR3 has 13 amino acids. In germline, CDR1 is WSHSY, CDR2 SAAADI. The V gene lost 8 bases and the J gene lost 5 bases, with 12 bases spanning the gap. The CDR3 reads CASLLHGTGELFF. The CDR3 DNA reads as TGCGCCAGCCTCCTCCACGGGACCGGGGAGCTGTTTTTT.

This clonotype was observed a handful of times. The CDR3 sequence is CASSPTGEDEAFF. As DNA, the CDR3 is TGCGCCAGCAGCCCTACAGGGGAGGATGAAGCTTTCTTT. This chain links TRBV5-1 with TRBJ1-1; 7 positions match TRBD1. The CDR3 is 13 residues long. V gave up 4 bases and J gave up 7 bases; unmatched junction bases: 7. Germline lookup yields CDR1 SGHRS and CDR2 YFSETQ.